These 17 T cell receptor beta chains originate from one sample sequenced in a study of vaccination effects on CD4 cells after COVID-19. The ViraFEST assay expanded antigen-specific CD4+ T cells with viral peptide pools before sequencing. Scientists isolated CD4+ T cells after a roughly ten-day culture period ended. Nucleocapsid antibody tests were negative, and the vaccine recipients had no prior SARS-CoV-2 infection. TCRdb's table, derived via immunoSEQ multiplex PCR, lists solely in-frame clones and lacks some. The table records roughly 50,000 clones, more than 70% of them present only once. No antigens are known for them. Sequencing used CD4+ T cells from PBMCs cultured with HCoV-OC43 spike peptides, obtained before COVID-19 vaccination. The subset: HCoV-OC43 spike overlapping peptide pool stimulation. Receptors originate from a human donor who received a COVID-19 vaccine.

The rearrangement links TRBV5-1 to TRBJ1-1, with D possibly matching TRBD1 (5 bases). Between the trimmed V and J ends, which lost 5 bases and 3 bases, there was a span of 14 bases. Germline V lookup: CDR1 SGHRS, CDR2 YFSETQ. The CDR3 contains 14 residues. CDR3: CASRTGDLYTEAFF. CDR3 DNA: TGCGCCAGCAGAACGGGGGACTTATACACTGAAGCTTTCTTT.

The chain combines TRBV5-4 with TRBJ1-1; tentatively, D is TRBD1 (6 bases). Germline V gene lookup returns CDR1 SGHNT and CDR2 YYREEE (reference sequence). CDR3 length: 14 residues. V was clipped by 1 base and J by 8 bases, with 15 bases between them. The CDR3: CASSLKGGGLEAFF. Written as DNA, the CDR3 is TGTGCCAGCAGCTTGAAAGGAGGGGGACTCGAAGCTTTCTTT. Using reference TRBV5-4 and TRBJ1-1 for the parts outside the CDR3, the full variable domain is ETGVTQSPTHLIKTRGQQVTLRCSSQSGHNTVSWYQQALGQGPQFIFQYYREEENGRGNFPPRFSGLQFPNYSSELNVNALELDDSALYLCASSLKGGGLEAFFGQGTRLTVV.

This clone was seen a few times. This chain joins TRBV7-2 and TRBJ2-1, with no clear D. CDR3 length: 11 residues. V was clipped by 5 bases and J by 10 bases, with 9 bases between them. Germline lookup yields CDR1 SGHTA and CDR2 FQGNSA. CDR3 in amino acids: CASSTNQEQFF. DNA of the CDR3: TGTGCCAGCAGCACAAACCAGGAGCAGTTCTTC.

The CDR3 is CASSLAVNYGYTF. The CDR3 nucleotides are TGTGCCAGCAGCTTAGCCGTAAACTATGGCTACACCTTC. The rearrangement joins TRBV7-2 to TRBJ1-2; unclear D gene. This CDR3 has 13 residues. CDR1 SGHTA and CDR2 FQGNSA come from the germline V gene. With 0 bases removed from V and 2 bases from J, the gap between germline ends came to 4 bases.

The rearrangement links TRBV25-1 to TRBJ2-3; perhaps D is TRBD1 or TRBD2 (5 bases each). V lost 2 bases to trimming and J lost 1 base, with 16 bases between them. This CDR3 region has 17 residues. Looked up from germline, CDR1 is MGHDK and CDR2 is SYGVNS. The CDR3 region has the DNA TGTGCCAGCAGTGAAAGGGGCGGGTGGTATGGCACAGATACGCAGTATTTT. This translates into CASSERGGWYGTDTQYF.

J is TRBJ1-3 and V is TRBV12-5; the match to TRBD1 covers 8 bases. J gave up 7 bases and V 0 bases, and 11 bases lay outside the gene matches. CDR3 length: 17 residues. Per germline, CDR1 LGHNT and CDR2 FRNRAP. The CDR3 nucleotides are TGTGCTAGTGGTTTGGTTCTATTGGCAGGGGGCGCGAACACCATATATTTT. This gives the protein CASGLVLLAGGANTIYF.

This clone was recorded a few times. The chain links TRBV9 to TRBJ2-2, with 7 bases aligning to TRBD1. Trimming took 4 bases from V and 5 from J; bases not matched to a gene: 8. The germline CDR1 and CDR2 sequences are SGDLS and YYNGEE. This CDR3 has 15 residues. For the CDR3, the DNA is TGTGCCAGCAGCCCGACAGGGTCACCGACCGGGGAGCTGTTTTTT. Translation gives CASSPTGSPTGELFF.

This clone was detected only once. The chain is built from TRBV6-2 or TRBV6-3 and TRBJ1-1; tentative D call: TRBD1 (6 bases). Germline lookup yields CDR1 MNHEY and CDR2 SVGEGT. V gave up 1 base and J gave up 9 bases, with 9 bases separating them. The CDR3 length is 12 residues. CDR3 in amino acids: CASSYLQGKAFF. CDR3 bases: TGTGCCAGCAGTTACTTGCAGGGGAAAGCTTTCTTT.

The rearrangement links TRBV18 to TRBJ1-5; D is uncertain. The CDR3 sequence is 17 residues long. Germline V gives CDR1 KGHSH, CDR2 LQKENI. V lost 2 bases and J lost 1, with 15 bases in between. Here the CDR3 reads CASSPVVRSVSNQPQHF. CDR3 sequence (DNA): TGTGCCAGCTCACCAGTGGTCAGGAGCGTGAGCAATCAGCCCCAGCATTTT.

This chain links TRBV27 with TRBJ2-5; TRBD2 matches at 8 bases. The J segment lost 5 bases and the V segment lost 2 bases, leaving 7 bases of the junction unmatched. CDR3 length: 15 amino acids. CDR1 is MNHEY and CDR2 is SMNVEV in the germline V gene (reference sequence). DNA of the CDR3: TGTGCCAGCAGTTTAACGGGGGGGCGCAGGGAGACCCAGTACTTC. Amino acid sequence: CASSLTGGRRETQYF.

The rearrangement uses TRBV11-2 and TRBJ2-7; no firm D call. CDR1 and CDR2 from the germline V gene are SGHAT and FQNNGV. The CDR3 has 13 amino acids. The CDR3 here is CANSLYPSHEQYV. The CDR3 coding sequence is TGTGCCAACAGCTTATATCCCTCCCATGAGCAGTACGTC.

The genes are TRBV9 and TRBJ2-5, with D unresolved. Trimming removed 0 bases from V and 9 bases from J, with 12 bases in between. The germline V gene has CDR1 SGDLS and CDR2 YYNGEE. The length of the CDR3 is 13 residues. CDR3 loop: CASSVGPLFPQYF. The CDR3 DNA reads as TGTGCCAGCAGCGTAGGGCCTCTATTCCCCCAGTACTTC.

In this sample, this clone turned up once. V gene TRBV5-1 combines with J gene TRBJ2-1, with 7 bases aligning to TRBD1. Germline CDR1 reads SGHRS; CDR2 reads YFSETQ. This CDR3 is built from 16 residues. The trim removed 1 base at V and 9 bases at J, leaving 13 bases unmatched. CDR3 nucleotide sequence: TGCGCCAGCAGCTTGTTCCCTGGTCAGGGGGTCGGTGAGCAGTTCTTC. It is translated as CASSLFPGQGVGEQFF.

The V gene is TRBV3-1 (or the pseudogene TRBV3-2), the J gene TRBJ1-4; D unresolved. Deletions cut 4 bases from V and 1 base from J, with 10 bases between. Germline V gene sequence: CDR1 LGHDT, CDR2 YNNKEL (reference sequence). This CDR3 is built from 15 residues. CDR3 in DNA: TGTGCCAGCAGCCCAGCTGGCGTAACTAATGAAAAACTGTTTTTT. Its translation is CASSPAGVTNEKLFF.

J is TRBJ2-5 and V is TRBV7-2, with D perhaps matching TRBD1 or TRBD2 (5 bases each). The germline CDR1 and CDR2 sequences are SGHTA and FQGNSA. With 5 bases removed from V and 7 bases from J, the gap between germline ends came to 14 bases. This CDR3 is built from 13 residues. DNA for the CDR3: TGTGCCAGCAGCCGGGACCAGGGAACGACCCAGTACTTC. Amino acids: CASSRDQGTTQYF.

This clone showed up just a few times. The rearrangement joins TRBV5-1 to TRBJ1-1, with 7 bases identical to TRBD1. J was trimmed by 4 bases and V by 5 bases; bases with no gene match: 8. The CDR3 length is 14 residues. Germline assignment: CDR1 SGHRS and CDR2 YFSETQ. CDR3 in DNA: TGCGCCAGCAGTTCTACAGGGGAGGTCACTGAAGCTTTCTTT. It is translated as CASSSTGEVTEAFF.

The chain has TRBV5-1 and TRBJ2-2; a weak D match, TRBD2 (5 bases). Germline lookup yields CDR1 SGHRS and CDR2 YFSETQ. V dropped 1 base and J dropped 6 bases, with 7 bases sitting between them. The CDR3 contains 13 residues. The CDR3 DNA sequence: TGCGCCAGCAGCTTGTGGGGAGCCGGGGAGCTGTTTTTT. Amino acid sequence: CASSLWGAGELFF.